The following is a T cell receptor (beta chain) sequence with its context. This sample is drawn from a study of blood T cell repertoires in COVID-19. Across the whole study: Sites across the United States, Italy and Spain contributed samples from acute and convalescent COVID-19. T cells, B-cell-depleted T cells, or PBMCs provided the cDNA or gDNA that served as material.

Seattle patients were enrolled during active infection and followed longitudinally. Germline CDR1 MGHRA, CDR2 YSYEKL. Trimming took off 8 bases at V and 4 bases at J, with 8 bases between the two ends. The CDR3 is 11 amino acids. In the source study's methods: Counts of nucleated cells, estimated from reference gene primer amplification, were obtained. Generated by immunoSEQ multiplex PCR, the TCRdb table keeps only in-frame clones and is missing some. The V and J calls and the clone size are those of that table, but D and trimming were determined from the DNA. The profile covers just under 350,000 clones, with more than 75% appearing a single time and around 6% taken by the ten largest.

Sequenced material: peripheral blood. The rearrangement links TRBV4-1 to TRBJ2-5; no firm D call. The receptor was isolated from a woman in her fifties or sixties with COVID-19, enrolled during active disease. The CDR3 loop reads CASGPPETQYF. In DNA form, the CDR3 reads TGCGCCAGCGGGCCTCCAGAGACCCAGTACTTC.